The text below deals with one TCR beta chain. No antigen is known for it. The sample belongs to a study of shared clonotypes between healthy human individuals. At the level of the study: Each donor's CD8 memory used one plate, CD8 naive two, each CD4 subset three. Findings of the study overall: Sequencing of the sorted subsets was shown by rarefaction to be incomplete despite large depth. Sharing across four donors was highest in naive CD4 (roughly 5%) and lowest in memory CD8 (roughly 0.4%).

Replicate PCRs for sorted subsets used 200 ng DNA; this equaled 30,000 to 35,000 T cell genomes. Profiled with immunoSEQ multiplex PCR; TCRdb holds only in-frame clones, not every one. The sample shows millions of clones, around 95% of them seen only once. Source material: naive CD4+ T cells sorted from blood. The subset: CD45RA+ positively selected. The TCR was taken from a man between 18 and 29 years old in good health.

The CDR3 loop is CAIRRTGRGEQYF. In nucleotides, the CDR3 is TGTGCCATCAGAAGGACAGGGAGGGGCGAGCAGTACTTC. The V and J genes are TRBV10-3 and TRBJ2-7; D might be TRBD1 (8 bases). The CDR3 is 13 amino acids. Germline CDR1 is ENHRY and CDR2 is SYGVKD. Trimming took 6 bases from V and 6 from J, leaving 15 bases between them.